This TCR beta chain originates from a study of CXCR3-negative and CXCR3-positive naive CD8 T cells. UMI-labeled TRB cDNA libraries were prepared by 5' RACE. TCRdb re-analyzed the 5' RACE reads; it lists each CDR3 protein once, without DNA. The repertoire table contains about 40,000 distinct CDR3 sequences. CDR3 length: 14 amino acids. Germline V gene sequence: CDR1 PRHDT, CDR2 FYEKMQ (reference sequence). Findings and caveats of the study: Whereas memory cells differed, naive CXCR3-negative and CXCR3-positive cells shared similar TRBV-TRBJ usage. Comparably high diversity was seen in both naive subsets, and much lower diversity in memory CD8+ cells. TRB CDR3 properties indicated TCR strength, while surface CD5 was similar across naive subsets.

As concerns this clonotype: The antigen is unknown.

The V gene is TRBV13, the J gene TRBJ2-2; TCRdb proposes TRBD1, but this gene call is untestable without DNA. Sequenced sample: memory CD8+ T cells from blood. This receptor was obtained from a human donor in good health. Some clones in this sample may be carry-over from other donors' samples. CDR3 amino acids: CATPVEQGTGELFF.